Below, 21 T cell receptor beta chains from the same sample are listed, as sequenced in a study of T-cell reconstitution after alpha-beta-depleted transplantation in children. The authors prepared the TCRbeta library with unique molecular identifiers. TCRdb called the PCR reads again in MiXCR, with one record for every CDR3 protein. The data hold approximately 110,000 distinct CDR3 sequences, with about 21% observed a single time. Sequencing was performed on PBMCs, mostly from graft donor cells, taken 180 days after TCRalphabeta/CD19-depleted stem cell transplant. Every receptor here comes from a male patient between 2 and 15 years old who had a stem cell transplant for chronic granulomatous disease, so the T cells may come from the graft donor.

This clonotype occurred many times. The chain carries TRBV20-1 and TRBJ2-1, with TRBD1 as a possible D gene (5 bases). Trimming cost V 6 bases and J 0 bases, with 12 bases left between them. This CDR3 spans 14 amino acids. The V gene's germline CDR1 is DFQATT and CDR2 SNEGSKA (reference sequence). Written as DNA, the CDR3 is TGCAGTGCAAGACAGCCAAGCTCCTACAATGAGCAGTTCTTC. Translating it yields CSARQPSSYNEQFF.

This chain uses TRBV3-1 with TRBJ2-2; 13 nucleotides align to TRBD2. The V gene end was trimmed by 4 bases and the J gene end by 5 bases; junction bases not matched to a gene: 4. CDR1 LGHDT and CDR2 YNNKEL come from the germline V gene (reference sequence). The CDR3 is made up of 16 amino acids. Here the CDR3 DNA reads TGTGCCAGCAGCCTTCGGGGACTAGCGGGGACCGGGGAGCTGTTTTTT. It encodes CASSLRGLAGTGELFF.

The table lists this clonotype with a few counts. The J gene is TRBJ2-1, the V gene TRBV20-1; D is unclear. The CDR3 covers 12 residues. Per germline, CDR1 DFQATT and CDR2 SNEGSKA (reference sequence). V was trimmed by 1 base and J by 8 bases, leaving 9 bases between them. This chain's CDR3 is CSARARYDEQFF. The CDR3 DNA reads TGCAGTGCTAGAGCACGCTATGATGAGCAGTTCTTC.

This clonotype was recorded many times. The rearrangement links TRBV14 to TRBJ2-3; D ambiguous. The CDR3 extends over 14 amino acids. V shed 4 bases and J shed 6 bases, with 14 bases lying between them. The germline V gene encodes CDR1 SGHDN and CDR2 FVKESK. Here the CDR3 DNA reads TGTGCCAGCAGCCTACCTAAGCTGGGGGATACGCAGTATTTT. Amino acid sequence: CASSLPKLGDTQYF.

The table lists this clonotype with many counts. This chain links TRBV28 with TRBJ2-2, with no clear D. Germline CDR1 MDHEN, CDR2 SYDVKM. The CDR3 extends over 13 amino acids. Trimming left V 3 bases short and J 4 bases short, with 6 bases between. The CDR3 DNA sequence: TGTGCCAGCAGTTTTCGACCCACCGGGGAGCTGTTTTTT. This encodes CASSFRPTGELFF. The full variable domain, completed using reference TRBV28 and TRBJ2-2, is DVKVTQSSRYLVKRTGEKVFLECVQDMDHENMFWYRQDPGLGLRLIYFSYDVKMKEKGDIPEGYSVSREKKERFSLILESASTNQTSMYLCASSFRPTGELFFGEGSRLTVL.

There are many counts of this clonotype. The rearrangement uses TRBV20-1 and TRBJ2-5; the match to TRBD2 covers 14 bases. The CDR3 contains 15 residues. Germline V CDR1 and CDR2: DFQATT, SNEGSKA (reference sequence). After removal of 5 bases from V and 4 bases from J, the junction contained 6 bases not matched to a gene. The CDR3 region has the DNA TGCAGTGCTGCAAGACTAGCGGGGGGGGGAGAGACCCAGTACTTC. Translated, it gives CSAARLAGGGETQYF.

This clonotype was counted between two and nine times. The rearrangement uses TRBV5-1 and TRBJ2-3; TRBD1 matches 7 bases. CDR3 length equals 14 residues. The V and J ends lost 1 base and 3 bases, in that order; junction bases with no gene match: 2. Germline assignment: CDR1 SGHRS and CDR2 YFSETQ. The CDR3 DNA reads TGCGCCAGCAGCTTGACAGGGGATACAGATACGCAGTATTTT. Protein sequence: CASSLTGDTDTQYF.

This clonotype was seen more than once but under ten times. V is TRBV5-5 and J is TRBJ2-3; 7 positions match TRBD2. From germline, CDR1 is SGHKS and CDR2 YYEKEE (reference sequence). The CDR3 contains 15 residues. J lost 3 bases, V lost 2 bases, and 6 bases had no gene match. This CDR3 reads CASSFMASGTDTQYF. As DNA, the CDR3 is TGTGCCAGCAGCTTCATGGCTAGCGGTACAGATACGCAGTATTTT. The whole variable domain, remainder taken from reference TRBV5-5 and TRBJ2-3, is DAGVTQSPTHLIKTRGQQVTLRCSPISGHKSVSWYQQVLGQGPQFIFQYYEKEERGRGNFPDRFSARQFPNYSSELNVNALLLGDSALYLCASSFMASGTDTQYFGPGTRLTVL.

This clonotype showed up many times. The chain combines TRBV20-1 with TRBJ1-2; 7 bases align to TRBD1. The CDR3 runs 13 residues. Germline values: CDR1 DFQATT, CDR2 SNEGSKA (reference sequence). After removal of 4 bases from V and 4 bases from J, the junction contained 6 bases not matched to a gene. This CDR3 reads CSAIPTGTYGYTF. In DNA form, the CDR3 reads TGCAGTGCTATTCCGACAGGGACCTATGGCTACACCTTC.

The V call is TRBV18, the J call TRBJ1-3; D is undetermined. The CDR3 spans 16 residues. The V and J ends lost 2 bases and 0 bases respectively, with 11 bases between them. CDR1 KGHSH and CDR2 LQKENI come from the germline V gene. CDR3 in DNA: TGTGCCAGCTCACCATTAGGTGGACTCTCTGGAAACACCATATATTTT. Protein sequence: CASSPLGGLSGNTIYF. The full variable domain, with the rest looked up from reference TRBV18 and TRBJ1-3, is NAGVMQNPRHLVRRRGQEARLRCSPMKGHSHVYWYRQLPEEGLKFMVYLQKENIIDESGMPKERFSAEFPKEGPSILRIQQVVRGDSAAYFCASSPLGGLSGNTIYFGEGSWLTVV.

The gene calls are TRBV7-9 and TRBJ2-1; D uncertain. The V and J ends lost 5 bases and 0 bases respectively, with 14 bases between them. The CDR3 is 16 residues long. CDR1 SEHNR and CDR2 FQNEAQ come from the germline V gene (reference sequence). For the CDR3, the DNA is TGTGCCAGCAGCCTACACTGGCGGTCCTCCTACAATGAGCAGTTCTTC. This encodes CASSLHWRSSYNEQFF.

The genes are TRBV20-1 and TRBJ2-3; 14 bases are shared with TRBD2. V was clipped by 1 base and J by 8 bases; unmatched bases: 8. Per the germline V gene, CDR1 is DFQATT and CDR2 is SNEGSKA (reference sequence). The CDR3 spans 16 residues. CDR3 protein: CSARGWGLAGVPTQYF. The CDR3 DNA reads as TGCAGTGCTAGAGGTTGGGGACTAGCGGGAGTTCCTACGCAGTATTTT.

This clonotype was detected many times. This chain joins TRBV20-1 and TRBJ1-5; 11 bases fit TRBD1. After removal of 4 bases from V and 4 bases from J, the junction contained 3 bases not matched to a gene. The germline CDR1 and CDR2 sequences are DFQATT and SNEGSKA (reference sequence). The CDR3 loop spans 14 amino acids. For the CDR3, the DNA is TGCAGTGCTACCGGACAGGGGGCTAATCAGCCCCAGCATTTT. Encoded protein: CSATGQGANQPQHF.

The V and J genes are TRBV7-8 and TRBJ2-1, with 13 bases lining up with TRBD2. Germline trimming cut 0 bases from V and 10 bases from J; bases unmatched to any gene: 6. This CDR3 comprises 16 residues. CDR1 SGHVS and CDR2 FQNEAQ come from the germline V gene. Here the CDR3 DNA reads TGTGCCAGCAGCTTAGCGGGACTAGCGGGAATAATGGAGCAGTTCTTC. Its translation is CASSLAGLAGIMEQFF.

This clonotype was counted ten times or more. The gene calls are TRBV11-1 and TRBJ2-3; 11 bases agree with TRBD2. The CDR3 covers 20 residues. After removal of 4 bases from V and 4 bases from J, the junction contained 19 bases not matched to a gene. Germline CDR1 SGHAT, CDR2 FQDESV (reference sequence). CDR3 DNA: TGTGCCAGCAGCTCGAGACCCACTAGCGGGGGCTCGCTCCGCGCAGATACGCAGTATTTT. Its translation: CASSSRPTSGGSLRADTQYF.

This clonotype was observed at least ten times. The chain has TRBV27 and TRBJ2-7, with D maybe TRBD2 (5 bases). CDR3 length: 13 residues. V dropped 5 bases and J dropped 0 bases, with 8 bases sitting between them. Per germline, CDR1 MNHEY and CDR2 SMNVEV (reference sequence). The chain's CDR3 is CASSPTSSYEQYF. In DNA, the CDR3 is TGTGCCAGCAGTCCTACTAGCTCCTACGAGCAGTACTTC.

This clonotype was seen just once. The chain has TRBV5-1 and TRBJ2-2; TRBD1 matches 7 bases. Germline lookup yields CDR1 SGHRS and CDR2 YFSETQ. This CDR3 spans 17 amino acids. J lost 0 bases, V lost 4 bases, and 9 bases had no gene match. DNA for the CDR3: TGCGCCAGCAGCCATGCCCCGGGACAGCCGAACACCGGGGAGCTGTTTTTT. This encodes CASSHAPGQPNTGELFF. The complete variable domain, with remaining parts taken from reference TRBV5-1 and TRBJ2-2, reads KAGVTQTPRYLIKTRGQQVTLSCSPISGHRSVSWYQQTPGQGLQFLFEYFSETQRNKGNFPGRFSGRQFSNSRSEMNVSTLELGDSALYLCASSHAPGQPNTGELFFGEGSRLTVL.

This clonotype appeared many times. This chain joins TRBV20-1 and TRBJ2-5; D is unresolved. Germline V gene lookup returns CDR1 DFQATT and CDR2 SNEGSKA (reference sequence). V was clipped by 1 base and J by 4 bases, with 4 bases between them. The CDR3 extends over 11 amino acids. CDR3 sequence: CSARVLETQYF. The CDR3 DNA is TGCAGTGCTAGAGTTCTAGAGACCCAGTACTTC.

The chain carries TRBV7-9 and TRBJ2-7, with TRBD1 as a possible D gene (6 bases). The CDR3 runs 13 residues. The ends were cut back, 8 bases at V and 0 bases at J, with 11 bases in the middle. Germline assignment: CDR1 SEHNR and CDR2 FQNEAQ (reference sequence). In DNA form, the CDR3 reads TGTGCCAGCCACAGGGACCTCTCCTACGAGCAGTACTTC. Its protein is CASHRDLSYEQYF.

The chain links TRBV4-2 to TRBJ2-2, with 8 positions matching TRBD2. This CDR3 has 16 residues. J gave up 4 bases and V 1 base, and 5 bases lay outside the gene matches. Germline V gives CDR1 LGHNA, CDR2 YNFKEQ. CDR3 sequence: CASSQVKRGITGELFF. CDR3 nucleotide sequence: TGTGCCAGCAGCCAAGTGAAGCGGGGGATCACCGGGGAGCTGTTTTTT.

CDR3 sequence: CASSWGLAGSSYNEQFF. DNA for the CDR3: TGCGCCAGCAGCTGGGGACTAGCGGGATCGTCCTACAATGAGCAGTTCTTC. This chain connects TRBV5-1 to TRBJ2-1, with 13 bases that match TRBD2. Germline V gene sequence: CDR1 SGHRS, CDR2 YFSETQ. The CDR3 extends over 17 amino acids. V shed 3 bases and J 1 base; nucleotides not matched to a gene: 4.